A single TCR beta chain is shown here with its context. The entry originates in a study of cytomegalovirus exposure and HLA in healthy donors. The ends lost 7 bases at V and 4 bases at J; junction bases unmatched: 10. CDR1 is SNHLY, CDR2 FYNNEI, per germline. This CDR3 is 15 amino acids long. Both 60 Vbeta primers and 13 Jbeta primers went into the PCR. Profiled with immunoSEQ multiplex PCR; TCRdb holds only in-frame clones, not every one. The data hold about 230,000 clones, with roughly 73% observed a single time. This receptor was identified in a boy younger than 18 in good health and CMV-seronegative. The sample was PBMCs. The chain recombines TRBV2 with TRBJ1-2, with 9 bases lining up with TRBD1. The CDR3 DNA reads TGTGCCAGCACTGGACAGGGGATTAGCGTCTATGGCTACACCTTC. Protein: CASTGQGISVYGYTF.